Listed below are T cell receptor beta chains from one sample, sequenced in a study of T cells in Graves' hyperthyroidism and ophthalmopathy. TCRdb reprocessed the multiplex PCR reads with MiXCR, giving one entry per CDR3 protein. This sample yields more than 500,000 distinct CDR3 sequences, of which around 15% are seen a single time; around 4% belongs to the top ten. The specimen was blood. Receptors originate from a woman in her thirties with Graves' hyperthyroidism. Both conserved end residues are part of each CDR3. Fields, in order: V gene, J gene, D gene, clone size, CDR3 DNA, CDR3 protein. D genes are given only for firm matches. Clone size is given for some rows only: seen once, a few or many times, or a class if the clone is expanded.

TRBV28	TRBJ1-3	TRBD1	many	TGTGCCAGCCAGGACAGGAACTCTGGAAACACCATATATTTT	CASQDRNSGNTIYF
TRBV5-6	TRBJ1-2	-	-	TGTGCCAGCAGCTTACGGGACGGAAGAACAGGCTACACCTTC	CASSLRDGRTGYTF
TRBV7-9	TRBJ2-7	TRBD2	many	TGTGCCAGCAGCCTAACCGGGACTAGCGAGACCTACGAGCAGTACTTC	CASSLTGTSETYEQYF
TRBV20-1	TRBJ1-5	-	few	TGCAGTGCTGGGGGCGGTGGGGGGGAGCCCCAGCATTTT	CSAGGGGGEPQHF
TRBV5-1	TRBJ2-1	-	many	TGCGCCAGCAGCCCCTACCCGGGCGCCAATGAGCAGTTCTTC	CASSPYPGANEQFF
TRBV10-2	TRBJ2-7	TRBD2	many	TGCGCCAGCAGTGAACTAGCGGGGGCCTACGAGCAGTACTTC	CASSELAGAYEQYF
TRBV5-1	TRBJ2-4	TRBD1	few	TGCGCCAGCAGCATGGGACAGGGGAGGGACATTCAGTACTTC	CASSMGQGRDIQYF
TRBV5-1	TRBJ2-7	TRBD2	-	TGCGCCAGCAGCTTGGGGGGTAGCGGGAGGGCCTACGAGCAGTACTTC	CASSLGGSGRAYEQYF
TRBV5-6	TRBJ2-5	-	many	TGTGCCAGCAGCTTGGTTGCGATCCAAGAGACCCAGTACTTC	CASSLVAIQETQYF
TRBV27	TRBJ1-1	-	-	TGTGCCAGCAGCCCACAGGGTATGTCGTCTGAAGCTTTCTTT	CASSPQGMSSEAFF